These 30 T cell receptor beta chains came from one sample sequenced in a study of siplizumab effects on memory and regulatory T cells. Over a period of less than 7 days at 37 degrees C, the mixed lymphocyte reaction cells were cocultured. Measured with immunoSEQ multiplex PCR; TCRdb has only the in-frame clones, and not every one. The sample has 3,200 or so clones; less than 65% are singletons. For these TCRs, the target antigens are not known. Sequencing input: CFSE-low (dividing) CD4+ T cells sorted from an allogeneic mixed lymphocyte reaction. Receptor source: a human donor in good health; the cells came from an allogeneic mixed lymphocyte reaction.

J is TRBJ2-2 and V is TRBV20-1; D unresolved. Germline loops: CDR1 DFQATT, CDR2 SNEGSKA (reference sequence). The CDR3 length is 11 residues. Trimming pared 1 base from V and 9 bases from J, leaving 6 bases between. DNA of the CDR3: TGCAGTGCTAGAGGTGGGCGGGAGCTGTTTTTT. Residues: CSARGGRELFF.

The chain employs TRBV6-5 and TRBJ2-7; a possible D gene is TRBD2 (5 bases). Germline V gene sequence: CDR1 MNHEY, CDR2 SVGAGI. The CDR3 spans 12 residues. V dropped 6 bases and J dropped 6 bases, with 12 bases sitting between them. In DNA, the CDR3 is TGTGCCAGCAGCCAAACGCGGGCCGAGCAGTACTTC. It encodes CASSQTRAEQYF.

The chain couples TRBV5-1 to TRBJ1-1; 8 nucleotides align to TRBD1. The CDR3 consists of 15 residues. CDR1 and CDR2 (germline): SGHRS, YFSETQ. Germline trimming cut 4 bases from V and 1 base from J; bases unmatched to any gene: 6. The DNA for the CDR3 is TGCGCCAGCAGCGGGGCAGGGGGCACGAACACTGAAGCTTTCTTT. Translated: CASSGAGGTNTEAFF.

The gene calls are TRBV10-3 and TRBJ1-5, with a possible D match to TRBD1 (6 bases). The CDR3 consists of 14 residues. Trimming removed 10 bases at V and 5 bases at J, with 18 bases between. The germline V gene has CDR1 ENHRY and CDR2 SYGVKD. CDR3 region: CATIKWDTDQPQHF. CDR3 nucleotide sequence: TGTGCCACCATCAAATGGGACACCGATCAGCCCCAGCATTTT.

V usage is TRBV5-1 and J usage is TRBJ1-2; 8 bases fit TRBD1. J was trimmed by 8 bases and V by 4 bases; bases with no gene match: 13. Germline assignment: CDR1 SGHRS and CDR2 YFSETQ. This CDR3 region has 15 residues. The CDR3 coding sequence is TGCGCCAGCAGCCCCGGGACAGGTGTTTTGTGGGGCTACACCTTC. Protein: CASSPGTGVLWGYTF.

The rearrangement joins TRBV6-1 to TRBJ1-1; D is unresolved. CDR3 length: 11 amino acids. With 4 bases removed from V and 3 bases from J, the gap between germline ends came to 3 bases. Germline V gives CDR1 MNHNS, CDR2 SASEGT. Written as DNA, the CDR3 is TGTGCCAGCAGTGCCCACACTGAAGCTTTCTTT. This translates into CASSAHTEAFF.

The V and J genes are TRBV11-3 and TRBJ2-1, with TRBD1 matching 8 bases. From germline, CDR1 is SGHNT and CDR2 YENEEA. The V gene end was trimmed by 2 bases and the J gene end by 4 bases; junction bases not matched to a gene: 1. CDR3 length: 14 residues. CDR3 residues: CASSLRTGYNEQFF. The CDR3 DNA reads TGTGCCAGCAGCTTACGGACAGGGTACAATGAGCAGTTCTTC.

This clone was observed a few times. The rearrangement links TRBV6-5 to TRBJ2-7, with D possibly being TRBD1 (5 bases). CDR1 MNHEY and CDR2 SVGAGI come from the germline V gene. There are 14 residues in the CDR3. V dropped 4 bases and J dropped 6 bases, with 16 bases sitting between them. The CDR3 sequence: CASSSTRWGFEQYF. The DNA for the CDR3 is TGTGCCAGCAGTTCGACACGCTGGGGCTTCGAGCAGTACTTC.

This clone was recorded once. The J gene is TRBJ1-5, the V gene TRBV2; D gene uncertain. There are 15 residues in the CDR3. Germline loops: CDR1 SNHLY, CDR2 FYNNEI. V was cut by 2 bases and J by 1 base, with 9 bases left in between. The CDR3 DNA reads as TGTGCCAGCAGTGAAATGTTGGGGAGCAATCAGCCCCAGCATTTT. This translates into CASSEMLGSNQPQHF.

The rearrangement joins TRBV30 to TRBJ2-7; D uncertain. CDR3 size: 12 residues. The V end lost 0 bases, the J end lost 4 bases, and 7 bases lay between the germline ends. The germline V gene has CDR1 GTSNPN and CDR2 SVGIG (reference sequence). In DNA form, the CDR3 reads TGTGCCTGGAGTGTTTTGTTTTACGAGCAGTACTTC. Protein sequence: CAWSVLFYEQYF. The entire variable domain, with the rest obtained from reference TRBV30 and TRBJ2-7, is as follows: SQTIHQWPATLVQPVGSPLSLECTVEGTSNPNLYWYRQAAGRGLQLLFYSVGIGQISSEVPQNLSASRPQDRQFILSSKKLLLSDSGFYLCAWSVLFYEQYFGPGTRLTVT.

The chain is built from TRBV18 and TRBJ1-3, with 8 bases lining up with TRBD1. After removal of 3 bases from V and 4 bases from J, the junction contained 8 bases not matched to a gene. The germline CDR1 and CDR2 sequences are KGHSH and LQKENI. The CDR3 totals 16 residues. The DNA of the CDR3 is TGTGCCAGCTCACCGCGGACAGGGAGCCTCGGAAACACCATATATTTT. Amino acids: CASSPRTGSLGNTIYF.

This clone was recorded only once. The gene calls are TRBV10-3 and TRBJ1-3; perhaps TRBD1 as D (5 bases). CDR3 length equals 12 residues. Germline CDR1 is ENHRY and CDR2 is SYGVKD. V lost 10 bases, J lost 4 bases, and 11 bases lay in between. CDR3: CASGAGGNTIYF. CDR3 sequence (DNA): TGTGCCAGCGGGGCTGGGGGAAACACCATATATTTT.

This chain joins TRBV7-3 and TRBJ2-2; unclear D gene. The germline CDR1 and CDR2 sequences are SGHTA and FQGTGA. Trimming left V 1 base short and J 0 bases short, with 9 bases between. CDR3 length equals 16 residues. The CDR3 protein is CASSLNRRANTGELFF. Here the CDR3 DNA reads TGTGCCAGCAGCTTAAATCGGAGAGCGAACACCGGGGAGCTGTTTTTT.

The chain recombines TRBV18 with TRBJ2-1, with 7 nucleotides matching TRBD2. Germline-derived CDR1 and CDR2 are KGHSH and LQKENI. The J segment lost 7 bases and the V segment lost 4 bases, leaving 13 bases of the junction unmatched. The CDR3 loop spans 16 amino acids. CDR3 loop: CASSLTSELLGNEQFF. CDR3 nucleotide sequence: TGTGCCAGCTCACTTACTAGCGAACTTTTGGGGAATGAGCAGTTCTTC.

The chain's CDR3 is CASSLPGGELFF. The CDR3 DNA is TGTGCCAGCAGCCTACCCGGAGGGGAGCTGTTTTTT. V gene TRBV5-6 combines with J gene TRBJ2-2; no reliable D call. CDR1 SGHDT and CDR2 YYEEEE come from the germline V gene. With 4 bases removed from V and 8 bases from J, the gap between germline ends came to 9 bases. The length of the CDR3 is 12 residues.

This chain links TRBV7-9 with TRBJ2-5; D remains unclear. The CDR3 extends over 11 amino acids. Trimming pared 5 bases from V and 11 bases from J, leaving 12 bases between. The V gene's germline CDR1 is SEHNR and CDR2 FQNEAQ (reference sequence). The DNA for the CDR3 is TGTGCCAGCAGCCCCCGCCGAAAGCAGTACTTC. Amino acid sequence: CASSPRRKQYF.

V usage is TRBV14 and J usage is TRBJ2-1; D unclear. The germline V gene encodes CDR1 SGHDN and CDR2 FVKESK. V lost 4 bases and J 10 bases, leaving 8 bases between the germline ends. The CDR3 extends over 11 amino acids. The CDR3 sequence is CASSPGPEQFF. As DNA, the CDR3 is TGTGCCAGCAGCCCCGGGCCAGAGCAGTTCTTC. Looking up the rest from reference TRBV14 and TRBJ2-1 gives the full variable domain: EAGVTQFPSHSVIEKGQTVTLRCDPISGHDNLYWYRRVMGKEIKFLLHFVKESKQDESGMPNNRFLAERTGGTYSTLKVQPAELEDSGVYFCASSPGPEQFFGPGTRLTVL.

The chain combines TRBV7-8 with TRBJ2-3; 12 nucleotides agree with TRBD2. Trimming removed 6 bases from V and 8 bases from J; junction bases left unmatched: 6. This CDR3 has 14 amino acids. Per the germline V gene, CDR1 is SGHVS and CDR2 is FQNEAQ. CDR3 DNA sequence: TGTGCCAGCAGGACTAGCGGGAGTACCGGTACGCAGTATTTT. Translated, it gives CASRTSGSTGTQYF. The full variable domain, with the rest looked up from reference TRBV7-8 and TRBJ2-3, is GAGVSQSPRYKVAKRGQDVALRCDPISGHVSLFWYQQALGQGPEFLTYFQNEAQLDKSGLPSDRFFAERPEGSVSTLKIQRTQQEDSAVYLCASRTSGSTGTQYFGPGTRLTVL.

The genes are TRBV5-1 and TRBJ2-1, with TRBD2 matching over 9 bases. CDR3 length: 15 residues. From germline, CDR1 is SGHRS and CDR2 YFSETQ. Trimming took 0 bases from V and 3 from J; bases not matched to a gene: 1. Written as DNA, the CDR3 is TGCGCCAGCAGCTTGGTAGCGGGGGTCTACAATGAGCAGTTCTTC. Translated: CASSLVAGVYNEQFF.

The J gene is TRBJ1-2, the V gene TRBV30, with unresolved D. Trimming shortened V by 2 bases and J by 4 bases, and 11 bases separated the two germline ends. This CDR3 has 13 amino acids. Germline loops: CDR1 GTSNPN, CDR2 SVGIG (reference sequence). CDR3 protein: CAWSRQPSYGYTF. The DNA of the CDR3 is TGTGCCTGGAGTCGTCAGCCTAGCTATGGCTACACCTTC.

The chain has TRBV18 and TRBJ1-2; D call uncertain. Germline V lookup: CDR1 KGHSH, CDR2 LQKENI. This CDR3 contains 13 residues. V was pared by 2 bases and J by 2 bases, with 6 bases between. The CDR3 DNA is TGTGCCAGCTCACCAGGGTCCAACTATGGCTACACCTTC. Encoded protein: CASSPGSNYGYTF.

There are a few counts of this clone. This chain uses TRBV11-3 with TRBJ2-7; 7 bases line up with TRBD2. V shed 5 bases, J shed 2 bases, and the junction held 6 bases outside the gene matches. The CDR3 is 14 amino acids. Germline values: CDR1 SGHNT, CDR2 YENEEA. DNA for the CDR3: TGTGCCAGCAGCCCCCAACGGGGGGCCTACGAGCAGTACTTC. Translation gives CASSPQRGAYEQYF.

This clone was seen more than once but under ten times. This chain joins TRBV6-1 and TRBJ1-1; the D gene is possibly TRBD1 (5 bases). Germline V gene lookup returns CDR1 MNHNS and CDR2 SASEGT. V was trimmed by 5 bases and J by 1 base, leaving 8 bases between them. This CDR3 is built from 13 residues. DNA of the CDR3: TGTGCCAGCAGTAGTCAGGGGAACACTGAAGCTTTCTTT. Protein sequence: CASSSQGNTEAFF.

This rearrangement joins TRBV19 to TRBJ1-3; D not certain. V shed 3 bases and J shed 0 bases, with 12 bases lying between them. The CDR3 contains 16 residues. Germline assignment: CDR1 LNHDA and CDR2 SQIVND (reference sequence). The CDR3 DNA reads TGTGCCAGTAGTATCCGACTGACCCGCTCTGGAAACACCATATATTTT. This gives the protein CASSIRLTRSGNTIYF.

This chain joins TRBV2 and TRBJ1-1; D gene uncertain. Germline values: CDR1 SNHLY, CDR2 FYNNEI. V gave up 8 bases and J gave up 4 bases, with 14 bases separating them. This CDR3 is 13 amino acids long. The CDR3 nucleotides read TGTGCCAGCCAGCTACTTGGGAGCACTGAAGCTTTCTTT. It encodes CASQLLGSTEAFF.

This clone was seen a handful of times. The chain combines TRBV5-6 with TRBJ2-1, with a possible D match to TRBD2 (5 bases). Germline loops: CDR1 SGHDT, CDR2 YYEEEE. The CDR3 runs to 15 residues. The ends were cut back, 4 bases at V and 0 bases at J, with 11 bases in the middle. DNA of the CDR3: TGTGCCAGCAGCGCGGACTTGAGCTCCTACAATGAGCAGTTCTTC. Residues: CASSADLSSYNEQFF.

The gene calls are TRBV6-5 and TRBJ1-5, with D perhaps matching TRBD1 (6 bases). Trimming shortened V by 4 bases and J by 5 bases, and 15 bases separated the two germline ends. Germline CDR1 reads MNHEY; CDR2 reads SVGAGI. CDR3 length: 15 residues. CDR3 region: CASSSNRVTHQPQHF. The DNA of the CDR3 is TGTGCCAGCAGTTCTAACAGGGTAACACATCAGCCCCAGCATTTT.

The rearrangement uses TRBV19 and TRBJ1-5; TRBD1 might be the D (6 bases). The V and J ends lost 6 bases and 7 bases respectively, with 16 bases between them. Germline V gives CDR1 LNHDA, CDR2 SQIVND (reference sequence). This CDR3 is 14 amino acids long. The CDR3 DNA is TGTGCCAGTAGAAAACTACAGGGTTCGCAGCCCCAGCATTTT. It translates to CASRKLQGSQPQHF. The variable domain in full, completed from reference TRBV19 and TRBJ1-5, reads DGGITQSPKYLFRKEGQNVTLSCEQNLNHDAMYWYRQDPGQGLRLIYYSQIVNDFQKGDIAEGYSVSREKKESFPLTVTSAQKNPTAFYLCASRKLQGSQPQHFGDGTRLSIL.

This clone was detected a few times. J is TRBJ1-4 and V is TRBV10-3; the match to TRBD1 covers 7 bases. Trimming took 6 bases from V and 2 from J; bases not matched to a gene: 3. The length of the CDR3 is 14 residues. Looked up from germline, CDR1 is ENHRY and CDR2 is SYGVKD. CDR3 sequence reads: CAISPGQTNEKLFF. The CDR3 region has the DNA TGTGCCATCAGCCCGGGACAGACTAATGAAAAACTGTTTTTT.

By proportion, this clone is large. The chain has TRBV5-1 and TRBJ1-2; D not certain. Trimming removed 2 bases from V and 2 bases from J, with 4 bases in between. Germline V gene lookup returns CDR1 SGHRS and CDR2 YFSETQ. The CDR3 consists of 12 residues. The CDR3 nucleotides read TGCGCCAGCAGCTTAGGGAACTATGGCTACACCTTC. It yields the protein CASSLGNYGYTF.